The clone carrying this TCR beta chain was picked up one time. Its matching antigen is unknown. This table comes from immunoSEQ multiplex PCR, and its TCRdb copy is limited to in-frame clones, with some not included. The table lists some 68,000 clones, roughly 90% of them singletons. This sample is drawn from a study of stem cell transplantation in POMP-related autoinflammatory disease. Overall study: Defective thymoproteasomes were hypothesized to impair CD8+ T-cell positive selection.

General observations from the study: In PRAID patients, the number of distinct TRB V-J gene pairings was restricted. PRAID patients trended toward lower TRB diversity and higher clonality in all analyzed T-cell subsets.

The CDR3 consists of 14 residues. V lost 2 bases, J lost 5 bases, and 12 bases lay in between. CDR1 is SEHNR, CDR2 FQNEAQ, per germline (reference sequence). PRAID combined immunodeficiency and autoinflammation. The sequences come from CD4+ T cells from PBMCs, collected after stem cell transplantation. The chain combines TRBV7-9 with TRBJ1-1; D might be TRBD1 (5 bases). The receptor comes from a human patient with POMP-related autoinflammation and immune dysregulation (PRAID). The graft donor may be the source of some T cells. The CDR3 loop is CASSLMGEETEAFF. CDR3 sequence (DNA): TGTGCCAGCAGCTTAATGGGGGAGGAGACTGAAGCTTTCTTT.